This entry lists 29 T cell receptor beta chains sequenced from one sample in a study of blood T cells in healthy people across ages. Combining a sample-barcoded 5' primer with a J-beta primer mix, a second PCR ran for 7 to 11 cycles. TCRdb fed the 5' RACE reads into MiXCR, producing one record per CDR3 protein. The sample includes some 1,500,000 distinct CDR3 sequences, roughly 43% seen only once; the top ten take just over 4%. Sequencing used blood. Receptor source: a woman aged 18-29 years in good health.

Many counts were recorded for this clonotype. The V call is TRBV6-5, the J call TRBJ2-1; D gene uncertain. The germline V gene has CDR1 MNHEY and CDR2 SVGAGI. There are 13 residues in the CDR3. V was cut by 7 bases and J by 3 bases, with 10 bases left in between. The CDR3 nucleotides are TGTGCCAGCAAAGGGAAGTACTACAATGAGCAGTTCTTC. Translating gives CASKGKYYNEQFF.

The rearrangement joins TRBV15 to TRBJ1-2, with D uncertain. Germline V gives CDR1 LNHNV, CDR2 YYDKDF (reference sequence). The CDR3 consists of 15 residues. V lost 0 bases and J 4 bases, leaving 12 bases between the germline ends. The CDR3 DNA is TGTGCCACCAGCAGAGATAAGGGAAGCTTCTATGGCTACACCTTC. This sequence encodes CATSRDKGSFYGYTF. The variable domain in full, with the rest retrieved from reference TRBV15 and TRBJ1-2, is DAMVIQNPRYQVTQFGKPVTLSCSQTLNHNVMYWYQQKSSQAPKLLFHYYDKDFNNEADTPDNFQSRRPNTSFCFLDIRSPGLGDTAMYLCATSRDKGSFYGYTFGSGTRLTVV.

This chain connects TRBV20-1 to TRBJ2-3; D is unresolved. This CDR3 is 14 amino acids long. V was pared by 5 bases and J by 5 bases, with 17 bases between. From germline, CDR1 is DFQATT and CDR2 SNEGSKA (reference sequence). The CDR3 DNA follows: TGCAGTGCTTCAGTGGTGGGGTTGGGAGATACGCAGTATTTT. The encoded protein is CSASVVGLGDTQYF.

In this sample, this clonotype turned up a few times. This chain uses TRBV7-9 with TRBJ1-1, with a tentative D call TRBD1 (5 bases). The germline gives CDR1 SEHNR, CDR2 FQNEAQ (reference sequence). V lost 5 bases, J lost 10 bases, and 14 bases lay in between. The CDR3 consists of 12 residues. This CDR3 reads CASSPWGGPAFF. CDR3 sequence (DNA): TGTGCCAGCAGCCCCTGGGGGGGTCCAGCTTTCTTT. Together with reference TRBV7-9 and TRBJ1-1, the CDR3 gives the full variable domain: DTGVSQNPRHKITKRGQNVTFRCDPISEHNRLYWYRQTLGQGPEFLTYFQNEAQLEKSRLLSDRFSAERPKGSFSTLEIQRTEQGDSAMYLCASSPWGGPAFFGQGTRLTVV.

Notes on this clonotype: A clone one base away is much larger, so this may be a read error. V gene TRBV20-1 combines with J gene TRBJ1-2, with a weak D call TRBD1 (5 bases). This CDR3 spans 11 amino acids. V was clipped by 5 bases and J by 6 bases, with 10 bases between them. Germline assignment: CDR1 DFQATT and CDR2 SNEGSKA (reference sequence). The CDR3 coding sequence is TGCAGTGCTCTGATAGGGGATGGCTACACCTTC. Protein product: CSALIGDGYTF.

This clonotype has only a few counts. The chain has TRBV12-3 or TRBV12-4 and TRBJ2-7, with D maybe TRBD1 (6 bases). V gave up 4 bases and J gave up 0 bases, with 10 bases separating them. This CDR3 spans 14 amino acids. The CDR3 nucleotides are TGTGCCAGCAGTTGGCGGACAGACTCCTACGAGCAGTACTTC. This codes for CASSWRTDSYEQYF.

This clonotype was found a few times. The chain uses TRBV12-5 and TRBJ2-2; possibly TRBD1 for D (6 bases). Looked up from germline, CDR1 is LGHNT and CDR2 is FRNRAP. The ends were cut back, 0 bases at V and 0 bases at J, with 14 bases in the middle. The CDR3 extends over 18 amino acids. CDR3 bases: TGTGCTAGTGGTTTGGTGACAGGACATAGAGCGAACACCGGGGAGCTGTTTTTT. It specifies CASGLVTGHRANTGELFF.

V usage is TRBV28 and J usage is TRBJ2-1; a weak D match, TRBD1 (6 bases). The CDR3 is made up of 13 amino acids. V lost 8 bases and J 2 bases, leaving 10 bases between the germline ends. Germline values: CDR1 MDHEN, CDR2 SYDVKM. The CDR3 reads CASEKGAYNEQFF. CDR3 DNA sequence: TGTGCCAGCGAGAAGGGGGCCTACAATGAGCAGTTCTTC.

The chain uses TRBV29-1 and TRBJ2-3, with a weak D call TRBD2 (6 bases). CDR1 and CDR2 (germline): SQVTM, ANQGSEA. V was clipped by 2 bases and J by 2 bases, with 11 bases between them. This CDR3 has 14 amino acids. The CDR3 nucleotides are TGCAGCGTTGAAAGCGGGCTCAACACAGATACGCAGTATTTT. It codes for CSVESGLNTDTQYF.

This chain links TRBV10-3 with TRBJ1-6; no firm D call. There are 16 residues in the CDR3. The V end was cut by 6 bases, the J end by 5 bases, with 17 bases between. The germline CDR1 and CDR2 sequences are ENHRY and SYGVKD. The CDR3 region is CAIRAVLLQDNSPLHF. The DNA for the CDR3 is TGTGCCATCAGAGCTGTCCTCTTGCAGGATAATTCACCCCTCCACTTT.

This clonotype has a handful of counts. J is TRBJ2-5 and V is TRBV6-5; the match to TRBD2 covers 11 bases. The V gene end was trimmed by 6 bases and the J gene end by 6 bases; junction bases not matched to a gene: 6. Germline V CDR1 and CDR2: MNHEY, SVGAGI. The CDR3 extends over 14 amino acids. The CDR3 region has the DNA TGTGCCAGCAGGCCACTAGCGGGAGACAAGACCCAGTACTTC. Protein: CASRPLAGDKTQYF.

This clonotype was counted between two and nine times. The rearrangement links TRBV7-6 to TRBJ2-1; no firm D call. Germline V gives CDR1 SGHVS, CDR2 FNYEAQ. The V end was cut by 1 base, the J end by 0 bases, with 10 bases between. This CDR3 contains 16 residues. Here the CDR3 DNA reads TGTGCCAGCAGCTTAGTCTCCCACAGCTCCTACAATGAGCAGTTCTTC. Protein sequence: CASSLVSHSSYNEQFF.

This clonotype was detected a few times. This sequence joins TRBV7-8 and TRBJ1-1; perhaps TRBD1 as D (5 bases). Trimming shortened V by 1 base and J by 0 bases, and 9 bases separated the two germline ends. The CDR3 covers 15 residues. Germline V gene sequence: CDR1 SGHVS, CDR2 FQNEAQ. The CDR3 nucleotides are TGTGCCAGCAGCTTAGTGGGGGTGATGAACACTGAAGCTTTCTTT. The encoded protein is CASSLVGVMNTEAFF.

This chain connects TRBV29-1 to TRBJ1-2, with no clear D. CDR1 and CDR2 from the germline V gene are SQVTM and ANQGSEA. CDR3 length: 10 residues. With 7 bases removed from V and 7 bases from J, the gap between germline ends came to 10 bases. CDR3 bases: TGCAGCGCCCCGCATAGTGGCTACACCTTC. This sequence encodes CSAPHSGYTF.

V is TRBV20-1 and J is TRBJ2-2; 10 bases align to TRBD1. The length of the CDR3 is 16 residues. CDR1 is DFQATT, CDR2 SNEGSKA, per germline (reference sequence). Germline trimming cut 6 bases from V and 3 bases from J; bases unmatched to any gene: 10. The chain's CDR3 is CSAEGTGVEDTGELFF. In DNA form, the CDR3 reads TGCAGTGCCGAAGGGACAGGGGTGGAGGACACCGGGGAGCTGTTTTTT.

This clonotype was observed a few times. The chain couples TRBV13 to TRBJ2-3, with a possible D match to TRBD1 (5 bases). Germline V gene data show CDR1 as PRHDT and CDR2 as FYEKMQ (reference sequence). V was trimmed by 4 bases and J by 6 bases, leaving 11 bases between them. The CDR3 is made up of 13 amino acids. The CDR3 region is CASSSRGFDTQYF. The CDR3 region has the DNA TGTGCCAGCAGCTCTAGGGGTTTTGATACGCAGTATTTT.

This clonotype was detected ten times or more. This chain joins TRBV29-1 and TRBJ1-1; 10 bases are a match to TRBD1. The V and J ends lost 7 bases and 6 bases, in that order; junction bases with no gene match: 11. The germline CDR1 and CDR2 sequences are SQVTM and ANQGSEA. This CDR3 has 14 amino acids. Written as DNA, the CDR3 is TGCAGCGCCCAGACAGGGGGCGCGTTGGCTGAAGCTTTCTTT. It encodes CSAQTGGALAEAFF.

The V call is TRBV30, the J call TRBJ1-1; 8 nucleotides match TRBD1. The germline V gene has CDR1 GTSNPN and CDR2 SVGIG (reference sequence). This CDR3 has 14 amino acids. Losses at the gene ends were 3 bases for V and 1 base for J; bases not matched to a gene: 4. Here the CDR3 DNA reads TGTGCCTGGAGGCCAGGGGGCCGGAACACTGAAGCTTTCTTT. It is translated as CAWRPGGRNTEAFF.

The genes are TRBV4-3 and TRBJ1-2; no reliable D call. The CDR3 runs to 13 residues. Trimming cost V 4 bases and J 6 bases, with 12 bases left between them. CDR1 and CDR2 from the germline V gene are LGHNA and YSLEER. The CDR3 region is CASSLSLADGYTF. As DNA, the CDR3 is TGCGCCAGCAGCCTTTCCCTCGCCGATGGCTACACCTTC.

The rearrangement joins TRBV7-9 to TRBJ1-2; D perhaps matches TRBD1 (6 bases). Trimming shortened V by 6 bases and J by 4 bases, and 18 bases separated the two germline ends. The CDR3 has 15 amino acids. The germline V gene encodes CDR1 SEHNR and CDR2 FQNEAQ (reference sequence). The CDR3 DNA sequence: TGTGCCAGCAGGATAGCGGGACAAAATAGCTATGGCTACACCTTC. Its translation: CASRIAGQNSYGYTF. Full variable domain (remainder filled in from reference TRBV7-9 and TRBJ1-2): DTGVSQNPRHKITKRGQNVTFRCDPISEHNRLYWYRQTLGQGPEFLTYFQNEAQLEKSRLLSDRFSAERPKGSFSTLEIQRTEQGDSAMYLCASRIAGQNSYGYTFGSGTRLTVV.

The chain employs TRBV6-2 or TRBV6-3 and TRBJ1-6; D remains unclear. With 6 bases removed from V and 9 bases from J, the gap between germline ends came to 6 bases. Germline lookup yields CDR1 MNHEY and CDR2 SVGEGT. The CDR3 covers 11 residues. In nucleotides, the CDR3 is TGTGCCAGCAGATCGGCTTCACCCCTCCACTTT. This codes for CASRSASPLHF.

The rearrangement links TRBV7-2 to TRBJ2-4, with D possibly being TRBD2 (5 bases). CDR1 and CDR2 from the germline V gene are SGHTA and FQGNSA. Trimming cost V 8 bases and J 9 bases, with 14 bases left between them. The length of the CDR3 is 12 residues. The CDR3 DNA is TGTGCCAGCGGACGGGCAGAGGGCATTCAGTACTTC. This translates into CASGRAEGIQYF.

This chain joins TRBV14 and TRBJ2-2; D not certain. CDR3 length: 16 residues. CDR1 is SGHDN and CDR2 is FVKESK in the germline V gene. With 0 bases removed from V and 3 bases from J, the gap between germline ends came to 11 bases. CDR3 in DNA: TGTGCCAGCAGCCAAGATCCAGGCCCAGACACCGGGGAGCTGTTTTTT. Protein: CASSQDPGPDTGELFF.

The rearrangement joins TRBV20-1 to TRBJ2-3, with 12 bases fitting TRBD2. Germline CDR1 is DFQATT and CDR2 is SNEGSKA (reference sequence). The V segment lost 6 bases and the J segment 0 bases; nucleotides outside the gene matches: 4. This CDR3 is 15 amino acids long. In DNA form, the CDR3 reads TGCAGTGCCCTTGGGACTAGCGGGAGCACAGATACGCAGTATTTT. Amino acids: CSALGTSGSTDTQYF.

This clonotype appeared a few times. V usage is TRBV20-1 and J usage is TRBJ2-7, with D unresolved. This CDR3 has 12 amino acids. Germline V CDR1 and CDR2: DFQATT, SNEGSKA (reference sequence). V was shortened by 2 bases and J by 0 bases, with 5 bases between the two germline ends. The CDR3 DNA reads TGCAGTGCTAGACAAGACTCCTACGAGCAGTACTTC. Amino acids: CSARQDSYEQYF.

The CDR3 DNA follows: TGTGCCAGCAGCGTAAGCTATGGGAGTTCACCCCTCCACTTT. Its translation: CASSVSYGSSPLHF. J is TRBJ1-6 and V is TRBV9; no firm D call. Germline assignment: CDR1 SGDLS and CDR2 YYNGEE. The CDR3 loop spans 14 amino acids. V lost 1 base, J lost 9 bases, and 11 bases lay in between.

This clonotype has a handful of counts. V is TRBV6-2 or TRBV6-3 and J is TRBJ2-7; 7 bases align to TRBD1. The CDR3 contains 16 residues. After removal of 5 bases from V and 3 bases from J, the junction contained 13 bases not matched to a gene. Germline V gene lookup returns CDR1 MNHEY and CDR2 SVGEGT. The CDR3 DNA follows: TGTGCCAGCAGTCAGGCTGTGACAGGGCCAATCTACGAGCAGTACTTC. It translates to CASSQAVTGPIYEQYF.

The chain carries TRBV28 and TRBJ2-4, with no clear D. The ends were cut back, 2 bases at V and 7 bases at J, with 6 bases in the middle. Per germline, CDR1 MDHEN and CDR2 SYDVKM. The CDR3 runs 12 residues. CDR3 DNA sequence: TGTGCCAGCAGTTTAAGCGCTAACATTCAGTACTTC. This gives the protein CASSLSANIQYF.

This clonotype was detected a few times. The genes are TRBV27 and TRBJ1-1; 7 bases align to TRBD1. Trimming cost V 6 bases and J 2 bases; bases outside gene matches: 6. This CDR3 comprises 14 residues. CDR1 is MNHEY, CDR2 SMNVEV, per germline (reference sequence). The DNA of the CDR3 is TGTGCCAGCAGGACCGGGACAGAAAACACTGAAGCTTTCTTT. It specifies CASRTGTENTEAFF.